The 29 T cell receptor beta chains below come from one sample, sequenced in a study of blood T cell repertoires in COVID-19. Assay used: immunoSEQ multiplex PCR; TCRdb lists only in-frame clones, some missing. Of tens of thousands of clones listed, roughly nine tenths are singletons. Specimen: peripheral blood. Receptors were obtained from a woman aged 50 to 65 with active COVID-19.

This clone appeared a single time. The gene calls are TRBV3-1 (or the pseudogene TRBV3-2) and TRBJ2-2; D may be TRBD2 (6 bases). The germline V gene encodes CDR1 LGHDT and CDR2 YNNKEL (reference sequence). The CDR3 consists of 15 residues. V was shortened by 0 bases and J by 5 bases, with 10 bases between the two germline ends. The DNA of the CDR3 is TGTGCCAGCAGCCAAGAGATGCGGGGAACCGGGGAGCTGTTTTTT. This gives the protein CASSQEMRGTGELFF.

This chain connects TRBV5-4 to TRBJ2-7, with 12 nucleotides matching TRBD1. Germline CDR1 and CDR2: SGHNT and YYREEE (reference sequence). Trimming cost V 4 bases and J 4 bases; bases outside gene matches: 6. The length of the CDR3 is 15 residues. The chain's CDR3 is CASSAGQGAGYEQYF. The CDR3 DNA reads TGTGCCAGCAGCGCGGGACAGGGGGCAGGATACGAGCAGTACTTC.

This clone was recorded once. As DNA, the CDR3 is TGCGCCAGCAGCCAAGATACCGCGGCGACAGGAAATCAGCCCCAGCATTTT. Translating it yields CASSQDTAATGNQPQHF. This chain connects TRBV4-1 to TRBJ1-5; D might be TRBD1 (6 bases). Germline CDR1 and CDR2: MGHRA and YSYEKL. CDR3 length: 17 residues. V was pared by 0 bases and J by 4 bases, with 16 bases between.

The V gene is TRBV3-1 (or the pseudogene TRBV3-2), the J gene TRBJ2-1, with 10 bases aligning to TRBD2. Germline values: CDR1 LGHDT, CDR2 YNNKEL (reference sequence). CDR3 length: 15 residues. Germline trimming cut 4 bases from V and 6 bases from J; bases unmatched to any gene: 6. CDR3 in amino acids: CASSPKAGGGNEQFF. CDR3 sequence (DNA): TGTGCCAGCAGCCCCAAAGCGGGAGGGGGCAATGAGCAGTTCTTC.

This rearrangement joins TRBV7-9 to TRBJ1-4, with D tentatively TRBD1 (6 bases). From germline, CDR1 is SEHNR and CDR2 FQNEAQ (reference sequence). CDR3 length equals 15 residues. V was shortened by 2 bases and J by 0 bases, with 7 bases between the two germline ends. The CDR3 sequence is CASSLQGTTNEKLFF. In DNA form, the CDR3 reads TGTGCCAGCAGCTTACAGGGGACAACTAATGAAAAACTGTTTTTT.

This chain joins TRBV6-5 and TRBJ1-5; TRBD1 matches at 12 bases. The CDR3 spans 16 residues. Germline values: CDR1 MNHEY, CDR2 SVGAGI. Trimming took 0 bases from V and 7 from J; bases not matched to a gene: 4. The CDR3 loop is CASSYSGTGGEQPQHF. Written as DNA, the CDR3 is TGTGCCAGCAGTTACTCCGGGACAGGGGGCGAACAGCCCCAGCATTTT.

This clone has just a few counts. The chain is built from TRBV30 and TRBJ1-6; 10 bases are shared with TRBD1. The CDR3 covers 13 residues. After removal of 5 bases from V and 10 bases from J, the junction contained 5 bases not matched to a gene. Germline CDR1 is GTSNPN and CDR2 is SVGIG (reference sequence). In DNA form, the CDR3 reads TGTGCCTGGGGGGACAGGGGTAACTCACCCCTCCACTTT. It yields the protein CAWGDRGNSPLHF.

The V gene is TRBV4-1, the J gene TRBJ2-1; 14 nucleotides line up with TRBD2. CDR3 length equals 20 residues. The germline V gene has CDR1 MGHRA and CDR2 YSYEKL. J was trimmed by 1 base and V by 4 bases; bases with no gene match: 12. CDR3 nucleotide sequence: TGCGCCAGCAGCCGACTACGACTAGCGGGAGGGCCTGTGTCCTACAATGAGCAGTTCTTC. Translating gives CASSRLRLAGGPVSYNEQFF.

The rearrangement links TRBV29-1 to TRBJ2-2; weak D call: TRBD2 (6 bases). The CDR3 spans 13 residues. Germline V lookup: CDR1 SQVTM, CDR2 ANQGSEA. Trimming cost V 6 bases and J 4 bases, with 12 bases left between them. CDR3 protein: CSVTRTTTGELFF. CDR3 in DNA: TGCAGCGTCACTAGGACTACCACCGGGGAGCTGTTTTTT.

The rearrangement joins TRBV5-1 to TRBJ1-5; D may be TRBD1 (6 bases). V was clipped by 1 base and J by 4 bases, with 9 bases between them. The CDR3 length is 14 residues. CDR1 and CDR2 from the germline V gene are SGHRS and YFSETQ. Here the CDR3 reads CASSLTGKNQPQHF. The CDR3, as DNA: TGCGCCAGCAGCTTGACAGGGAAAAATCAGCCCCAGCATTTT.

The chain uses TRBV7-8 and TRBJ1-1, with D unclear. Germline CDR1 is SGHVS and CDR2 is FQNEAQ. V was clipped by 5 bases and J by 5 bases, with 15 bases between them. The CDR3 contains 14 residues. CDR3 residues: CASSTSGEGTEAFF. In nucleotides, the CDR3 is TGTGCCAGCAGCACGTCCGGGGAGGGTACTGAAGCTTTCTTT. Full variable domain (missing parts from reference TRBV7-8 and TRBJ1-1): GAGVSQSPRYKVAKRGQDVALRCDPISGHVSLFWYQQALGQGPEFLTYFQNEAQLDKSGLPSDRFFAERPEGSVSTLKIQRTQQEDSAVYLCASSTSGEGTEAFFGQGTRLTVV.

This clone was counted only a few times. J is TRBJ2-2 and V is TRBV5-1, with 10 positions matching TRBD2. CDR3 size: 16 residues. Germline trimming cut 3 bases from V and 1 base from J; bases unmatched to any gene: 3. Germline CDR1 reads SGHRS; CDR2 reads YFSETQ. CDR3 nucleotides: TGCGCCAGCAGCTCTAGGACTAGCGGGAACACCGGGGAGCTGTTTTTT. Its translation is CASSSRTSGNTGELFF.

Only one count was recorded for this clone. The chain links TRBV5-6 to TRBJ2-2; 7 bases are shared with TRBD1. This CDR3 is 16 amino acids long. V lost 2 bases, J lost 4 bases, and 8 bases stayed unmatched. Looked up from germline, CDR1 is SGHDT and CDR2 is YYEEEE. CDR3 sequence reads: CASSFDRVISTGELFF. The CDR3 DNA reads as TGTGCCAGCAGCTTCGACAGGGTAATCAGCACCGGGGAGCTGTTTTTT.

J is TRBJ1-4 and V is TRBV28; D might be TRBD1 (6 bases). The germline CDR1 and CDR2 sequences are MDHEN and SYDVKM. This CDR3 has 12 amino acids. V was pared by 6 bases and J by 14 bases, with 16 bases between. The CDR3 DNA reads TGTGCCAGCAGACCGGACGGACAGAGGCTGTTTTTT. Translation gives CASRPDGQRLFF.

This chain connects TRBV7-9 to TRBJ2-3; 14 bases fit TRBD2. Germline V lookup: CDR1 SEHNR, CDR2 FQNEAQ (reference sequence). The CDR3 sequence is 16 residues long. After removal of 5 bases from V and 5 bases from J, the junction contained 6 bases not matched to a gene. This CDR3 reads CASSGGLAGVEDTQYF. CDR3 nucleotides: TGTGCCAGCAGCGGGGGACTAGCGGGAGTCGAAGATACGCAGTATTTT.

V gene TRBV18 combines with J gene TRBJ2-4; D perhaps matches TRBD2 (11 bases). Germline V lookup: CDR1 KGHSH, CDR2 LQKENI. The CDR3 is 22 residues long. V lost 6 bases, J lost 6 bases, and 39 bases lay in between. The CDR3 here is CASSSEGTGALLAGGQGNIQYF. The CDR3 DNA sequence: TGTGCCAGCTCTTCCGAGGGGACAGGGGCCCTCCTAGCGGGAGGCCAAGGAAACATTCAGTACTTC.

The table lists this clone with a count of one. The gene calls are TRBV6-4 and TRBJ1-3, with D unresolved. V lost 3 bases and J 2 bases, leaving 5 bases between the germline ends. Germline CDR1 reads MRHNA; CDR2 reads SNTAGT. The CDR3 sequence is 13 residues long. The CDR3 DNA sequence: TGTGCCAGCAGTGATGAGGCTGGAAACACCATATATTTT. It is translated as CASSDEAGNTIYF.

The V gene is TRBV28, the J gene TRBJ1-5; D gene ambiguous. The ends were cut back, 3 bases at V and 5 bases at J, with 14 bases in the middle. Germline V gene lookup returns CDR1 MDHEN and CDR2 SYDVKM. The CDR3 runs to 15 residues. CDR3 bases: TGTGCCAGCAGTTTGGGCCTATTAGGCTATCAGCCCCAGCATTTT. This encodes CASSLGLLGYQPQHF.

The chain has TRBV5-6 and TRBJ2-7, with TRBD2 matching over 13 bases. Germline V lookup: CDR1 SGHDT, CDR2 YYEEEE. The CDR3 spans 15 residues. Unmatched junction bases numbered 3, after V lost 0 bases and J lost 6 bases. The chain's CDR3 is CASSLVGTSGTEQYF. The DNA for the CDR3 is TGTGCCAGCAGCTTGGTTGGGACTAGCGGGACCGAGCAGTACTTC.

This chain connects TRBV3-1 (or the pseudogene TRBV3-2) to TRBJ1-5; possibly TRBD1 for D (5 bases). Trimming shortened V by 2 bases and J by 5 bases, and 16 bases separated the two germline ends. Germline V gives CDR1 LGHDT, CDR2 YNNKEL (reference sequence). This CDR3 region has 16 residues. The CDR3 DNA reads TGTGCCAGCAGCCAATCCTGGCAGGGCGGGGATCAGCCCCAGCATTTT. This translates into CASSQSWQGGDQPQHF.

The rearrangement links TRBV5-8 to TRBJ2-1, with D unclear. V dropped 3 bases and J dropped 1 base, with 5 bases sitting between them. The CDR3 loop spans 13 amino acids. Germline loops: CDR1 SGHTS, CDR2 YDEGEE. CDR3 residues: CASSSGSYNEQFF. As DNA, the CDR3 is TGTGCCAGCAGCTCAGGTTCCTACAATGAGCAGTTCTTC.

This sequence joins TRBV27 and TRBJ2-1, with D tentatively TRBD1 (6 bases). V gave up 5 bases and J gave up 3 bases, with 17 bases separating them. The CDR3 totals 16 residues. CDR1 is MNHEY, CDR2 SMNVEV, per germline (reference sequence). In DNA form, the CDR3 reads TGTGCCAGCAGTCTCTACCCCGGGACAAACTACAATGAGCAGTTCTTC. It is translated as CASSLYPGTNYNEQFF.

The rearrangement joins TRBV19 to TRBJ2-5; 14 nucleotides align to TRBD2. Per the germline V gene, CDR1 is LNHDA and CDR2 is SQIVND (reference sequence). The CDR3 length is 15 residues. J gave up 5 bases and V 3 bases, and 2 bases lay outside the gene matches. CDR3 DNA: TGTGCCAGTAGTATCGGGACTAGCGGGAGCGAGACCCAGTACTTC. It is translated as CASSIGTSGSETQYF.

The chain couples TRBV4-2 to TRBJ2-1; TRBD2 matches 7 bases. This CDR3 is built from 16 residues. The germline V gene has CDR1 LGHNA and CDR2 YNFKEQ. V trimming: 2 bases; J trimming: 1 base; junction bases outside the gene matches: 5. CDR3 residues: CASSQNLAESYNEQFF. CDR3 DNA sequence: TGTGCCAGCAGCCAAAATCTAGCGGAATCCTACAATGAGCAGTTCTTC.

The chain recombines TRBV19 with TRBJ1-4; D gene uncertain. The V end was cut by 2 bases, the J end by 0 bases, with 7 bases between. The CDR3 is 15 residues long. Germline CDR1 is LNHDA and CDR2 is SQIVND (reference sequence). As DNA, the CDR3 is TGTGCCAGTAGTATACCGGGAGCAACTAATGAAAAACTGTTTTTT. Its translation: CASSIPGATNEKLFF.

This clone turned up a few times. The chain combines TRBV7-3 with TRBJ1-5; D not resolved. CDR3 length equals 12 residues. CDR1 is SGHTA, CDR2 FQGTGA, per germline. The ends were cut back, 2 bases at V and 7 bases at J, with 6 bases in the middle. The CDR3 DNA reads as TGTGCCAGCAGCTTATCGAGCCAGCCCCAGCATTTT. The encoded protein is CASSLSSQPQHF.

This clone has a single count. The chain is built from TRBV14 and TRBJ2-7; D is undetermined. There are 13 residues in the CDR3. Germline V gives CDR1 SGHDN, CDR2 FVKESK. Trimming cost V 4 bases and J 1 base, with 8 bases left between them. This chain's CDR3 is CASSRLESYEQYF. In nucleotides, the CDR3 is TGTGCCAGCAGCCGCCTAGAGTCCTACGAGCAGTACTTC.

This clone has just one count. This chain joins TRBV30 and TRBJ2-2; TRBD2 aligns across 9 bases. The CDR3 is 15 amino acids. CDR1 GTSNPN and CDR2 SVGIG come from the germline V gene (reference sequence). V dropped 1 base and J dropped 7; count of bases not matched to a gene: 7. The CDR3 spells CAWSGAGGINGELFF. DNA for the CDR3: TGTGCCTGGAGTGGCGCGGGAGGGATAAACGGGGAGCTGTTTTTT.

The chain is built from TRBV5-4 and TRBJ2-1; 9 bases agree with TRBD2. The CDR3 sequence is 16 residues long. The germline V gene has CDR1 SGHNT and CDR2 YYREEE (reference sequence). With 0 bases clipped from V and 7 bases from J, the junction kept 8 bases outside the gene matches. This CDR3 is CASSLAAGGRANEQFF. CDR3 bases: TGTGCCAGCAGCTTGGCCGCGGGCGGGAGGGCAAATGAGCAGTTCTTC.